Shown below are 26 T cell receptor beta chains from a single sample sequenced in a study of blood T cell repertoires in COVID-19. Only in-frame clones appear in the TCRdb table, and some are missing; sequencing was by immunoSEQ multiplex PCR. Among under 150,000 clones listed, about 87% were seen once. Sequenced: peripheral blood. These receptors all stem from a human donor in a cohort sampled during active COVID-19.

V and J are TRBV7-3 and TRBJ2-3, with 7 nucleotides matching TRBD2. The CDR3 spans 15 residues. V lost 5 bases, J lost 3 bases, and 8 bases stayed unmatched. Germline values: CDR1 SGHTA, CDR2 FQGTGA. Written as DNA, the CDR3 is TGTGCCAGCAGCCAACGGGGGGACCGTACAGATACGCAGTATTTT. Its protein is CASSQRGDRTDTQYF.

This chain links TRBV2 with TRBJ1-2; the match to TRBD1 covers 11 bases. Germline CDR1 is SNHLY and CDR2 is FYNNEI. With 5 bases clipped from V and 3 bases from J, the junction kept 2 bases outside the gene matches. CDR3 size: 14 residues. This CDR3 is CASSRDRGDYGYTF. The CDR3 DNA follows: TGTGCCAGCAGTAGGGACAGGGGGGACTATGGCTACACCTTC. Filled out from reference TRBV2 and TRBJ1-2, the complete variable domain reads EPEVTQTPSHQVTQMGQEVILRCVPISNHLYFYWYRQILGQKVEFLVSFYNNEISEKSEIFDDQFSVERPDGSNFTLKIRSTKLEDSAMYFCASSRDRGDYGYTFGSGTRLTVV.

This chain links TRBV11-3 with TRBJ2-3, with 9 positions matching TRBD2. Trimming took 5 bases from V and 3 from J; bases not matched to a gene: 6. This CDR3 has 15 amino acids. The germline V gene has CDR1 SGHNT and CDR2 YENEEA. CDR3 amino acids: CASSLQAGGTDTQYF. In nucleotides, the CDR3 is TGTGCCAGCAGCCTCCAAGCGGGGGGAACAGATACGCAGTATTTT.

This CDR3 is CASSYGRGTQYF. CDR3 nucleotide sequence: TGTGCCAGCAGTTACGGGAGGGGGACGCAGTATTTT. The chain combines TRBV6-5 with TRBJ2-3, with D perhaps matching TRBD2 (7 bases). V was pared by 2 bases and J by 9 bases, with 9 bases between. The CDR3 covers 12 residues. Germline CDR1 is MNHEY and CDR2 is SVGAGI.

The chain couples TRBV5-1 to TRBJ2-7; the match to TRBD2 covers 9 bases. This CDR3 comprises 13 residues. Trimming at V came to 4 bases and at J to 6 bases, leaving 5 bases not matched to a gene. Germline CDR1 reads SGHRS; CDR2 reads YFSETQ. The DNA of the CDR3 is TGCGCCAGCAGCGAAATTAGCGGGGGCGAGCAGTACTTC. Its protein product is CASSEISGGEQYF.

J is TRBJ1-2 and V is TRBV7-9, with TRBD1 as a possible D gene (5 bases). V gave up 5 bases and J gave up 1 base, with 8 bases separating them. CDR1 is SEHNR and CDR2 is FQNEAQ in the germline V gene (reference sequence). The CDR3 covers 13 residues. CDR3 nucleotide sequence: TGTGCCAGCAGCCATCAGGGTAACTATGGCTACACCTTC. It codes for CASSHQGNYGYTF.

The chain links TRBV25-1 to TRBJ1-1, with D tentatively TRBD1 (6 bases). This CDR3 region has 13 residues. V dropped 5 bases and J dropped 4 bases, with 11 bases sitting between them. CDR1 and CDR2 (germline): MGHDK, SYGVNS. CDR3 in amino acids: CASSRGGRTEAFF. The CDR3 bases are TGTGCCAGCAGTAGAGGGGGTCGCACTGAAGCTTTCTTT.

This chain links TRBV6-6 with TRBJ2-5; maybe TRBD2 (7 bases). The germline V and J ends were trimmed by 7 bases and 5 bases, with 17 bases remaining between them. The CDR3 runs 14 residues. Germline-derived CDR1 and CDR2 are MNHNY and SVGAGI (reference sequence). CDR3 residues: CASKLGGAGETQYF. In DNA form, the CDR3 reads TGTGCCAGCAAGTTGGGGGGGGCCGGGGAGACCCAGTACTTC.

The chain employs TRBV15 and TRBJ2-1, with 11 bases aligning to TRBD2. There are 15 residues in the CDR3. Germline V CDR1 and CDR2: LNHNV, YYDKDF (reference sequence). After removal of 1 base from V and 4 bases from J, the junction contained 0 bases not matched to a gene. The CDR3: CATSRVAGGYNEQFF. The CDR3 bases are TGTGCCACCAGCAGAGTAGCGGGGGGGTACAATGAGCAGTTCTTC.

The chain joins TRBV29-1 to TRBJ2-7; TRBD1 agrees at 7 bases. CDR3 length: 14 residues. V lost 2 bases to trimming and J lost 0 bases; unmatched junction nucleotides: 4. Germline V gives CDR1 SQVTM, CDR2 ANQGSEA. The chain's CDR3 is CSVESGTDSYEQYF. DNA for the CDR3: TGCAGCGTTGAATCCGGGACAGACTCCTACGAGCAGTACTTC.

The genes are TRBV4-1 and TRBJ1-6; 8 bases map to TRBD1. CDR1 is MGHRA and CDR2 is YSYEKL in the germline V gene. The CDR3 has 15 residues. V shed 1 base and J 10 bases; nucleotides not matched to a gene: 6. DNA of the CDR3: TGCGCCAGCAGCCAAGGGACAGGGAGTCGCTCACCCCTCCACTTT. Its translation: CASSQGTGSRSPLHF.

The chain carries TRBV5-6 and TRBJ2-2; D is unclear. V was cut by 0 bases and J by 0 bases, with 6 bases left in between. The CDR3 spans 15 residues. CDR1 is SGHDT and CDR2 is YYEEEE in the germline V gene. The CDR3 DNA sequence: TGTGCCAGCAGCTTGGGATCTACGAACACCGGGGAGCTGTTTTTT. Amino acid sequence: CASSLGSTNTGELFF.

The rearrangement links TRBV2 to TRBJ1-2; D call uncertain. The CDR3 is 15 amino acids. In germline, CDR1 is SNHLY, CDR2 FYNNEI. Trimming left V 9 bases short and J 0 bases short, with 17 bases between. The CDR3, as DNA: TGTGCCAGTCAAGGAGACCCCACTTCTAACTATGGCTACACCTTC. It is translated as CASQGDPTSNYGYTF.

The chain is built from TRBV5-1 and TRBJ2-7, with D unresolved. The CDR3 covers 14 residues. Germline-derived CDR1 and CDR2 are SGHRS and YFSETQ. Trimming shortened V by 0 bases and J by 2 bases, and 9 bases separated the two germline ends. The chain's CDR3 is CASSLDYGPYEQYF. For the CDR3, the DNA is TGCGCCAGCAGCTTGGACTACGGCCCCTACGAGCAGTACTTC.

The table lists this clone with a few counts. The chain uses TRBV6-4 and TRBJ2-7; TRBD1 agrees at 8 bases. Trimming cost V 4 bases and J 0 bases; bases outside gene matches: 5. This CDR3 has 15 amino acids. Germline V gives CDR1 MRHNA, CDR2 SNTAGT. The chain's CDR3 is CASSARDRISYEQYF. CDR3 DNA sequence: TGTGCCAGCAGTGCTCGGGACAGGATCTCCTACGAGCAGTACTTC.

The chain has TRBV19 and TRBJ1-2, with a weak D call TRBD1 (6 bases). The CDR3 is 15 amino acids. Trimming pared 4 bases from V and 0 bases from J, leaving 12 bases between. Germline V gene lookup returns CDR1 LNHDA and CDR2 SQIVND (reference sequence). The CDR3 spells CASSSPGEANYGYTF. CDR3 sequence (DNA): TGTGCCAGTAGTAGCCCAGGGGAAGCTAACTATGGCTACACCTTC.

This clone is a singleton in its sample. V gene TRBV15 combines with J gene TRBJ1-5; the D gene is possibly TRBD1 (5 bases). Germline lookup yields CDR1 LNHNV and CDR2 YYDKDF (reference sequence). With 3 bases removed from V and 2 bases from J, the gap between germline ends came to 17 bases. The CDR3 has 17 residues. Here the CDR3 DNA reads TGTGCCACCAGCAGGGGGCGACATGGGGAGGGCAATCAGCCCCAGCATTTT. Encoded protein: CATSRGRHGEGNQPQHF.

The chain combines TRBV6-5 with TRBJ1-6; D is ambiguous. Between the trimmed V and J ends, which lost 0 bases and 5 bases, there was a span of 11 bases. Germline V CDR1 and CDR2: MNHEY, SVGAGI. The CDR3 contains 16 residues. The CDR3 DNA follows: TGTGCCAGCAGTTACTCGAAGCGGGCCAATAATTCACCCCTCCACTTT. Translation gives CASSYSKRANNSPLHF.

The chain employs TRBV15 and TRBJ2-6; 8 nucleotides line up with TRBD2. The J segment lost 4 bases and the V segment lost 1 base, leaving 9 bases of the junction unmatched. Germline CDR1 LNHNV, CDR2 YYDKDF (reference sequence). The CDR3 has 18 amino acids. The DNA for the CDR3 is TGTGCCACCAGCAGAGTTTACGGCGGGGGGCTCGGGGCCAACGTCCTGACTTTC. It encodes CATSRVYGGGLGANVLTF.

CDR3 amino acids: CASSLPGDTQYF. CDR3 coding DNA: TGTGCCAGCAGTTTACCCGGGGATACGCAGTATTTT. This chain uses TRBV27 with TRBJ2-3; unclear D gene. V was cut by 2 bases and J by 6 bases, with 6 bases left in between. This CDR3 region has 12 residues. Germline CDR1 reads MNHEY; CDR2 reads SMNVEV (reference sequence).

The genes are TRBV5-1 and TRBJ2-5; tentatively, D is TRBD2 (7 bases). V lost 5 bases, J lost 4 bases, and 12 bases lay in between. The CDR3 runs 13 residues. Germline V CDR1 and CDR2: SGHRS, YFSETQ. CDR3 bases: TGCGCCAGCAGAGGGGGGGCCGGAGAGACCCAGTACTTC. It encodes CASRGGAGETQYF.

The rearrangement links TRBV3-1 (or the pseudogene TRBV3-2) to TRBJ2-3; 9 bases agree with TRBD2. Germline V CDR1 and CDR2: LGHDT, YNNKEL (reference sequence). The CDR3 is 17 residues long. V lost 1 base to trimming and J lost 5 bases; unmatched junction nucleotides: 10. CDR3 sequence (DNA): TGTGCCAGCAGCCAAGTAGCGACTAGCGGAGGTAGAGATACGCAGTATTTT. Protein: CASSQVATSGGRDTQYF.

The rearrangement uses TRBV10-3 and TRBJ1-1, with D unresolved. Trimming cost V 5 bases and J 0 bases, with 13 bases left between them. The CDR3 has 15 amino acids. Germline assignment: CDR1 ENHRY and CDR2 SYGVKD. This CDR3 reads CAISPAGRMNTEAFF. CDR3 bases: TGTGCCATCAGTCCAGCGGGTAGGATGAACACTGAAGCTTTCTTT.

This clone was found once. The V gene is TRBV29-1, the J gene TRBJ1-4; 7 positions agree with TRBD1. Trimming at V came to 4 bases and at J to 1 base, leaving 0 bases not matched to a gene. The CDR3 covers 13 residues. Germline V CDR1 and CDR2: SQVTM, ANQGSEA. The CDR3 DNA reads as TGCAGCGTTGGGACAGGAACTAATGAAAAACTGTTTTTT. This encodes CSVGTGTNEKLFF.

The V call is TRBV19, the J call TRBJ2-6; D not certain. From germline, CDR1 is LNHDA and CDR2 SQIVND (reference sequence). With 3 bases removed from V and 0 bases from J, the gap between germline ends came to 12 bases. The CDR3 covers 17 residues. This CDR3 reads CASSMRIIGSGANVLTF. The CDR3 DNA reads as TGTGCCAGTAGTATGCGAATAATCGGCTCTGGGGCCAACGTCCTGACTTTC.

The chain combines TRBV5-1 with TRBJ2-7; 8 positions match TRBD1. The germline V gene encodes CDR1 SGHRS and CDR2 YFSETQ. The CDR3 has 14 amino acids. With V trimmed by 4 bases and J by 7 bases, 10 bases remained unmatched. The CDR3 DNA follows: TGCGCCAGCAGCCCTACAGGGGGACCCCTGGAGCAGTACTTC. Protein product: CASSPTGGPLEQYF.